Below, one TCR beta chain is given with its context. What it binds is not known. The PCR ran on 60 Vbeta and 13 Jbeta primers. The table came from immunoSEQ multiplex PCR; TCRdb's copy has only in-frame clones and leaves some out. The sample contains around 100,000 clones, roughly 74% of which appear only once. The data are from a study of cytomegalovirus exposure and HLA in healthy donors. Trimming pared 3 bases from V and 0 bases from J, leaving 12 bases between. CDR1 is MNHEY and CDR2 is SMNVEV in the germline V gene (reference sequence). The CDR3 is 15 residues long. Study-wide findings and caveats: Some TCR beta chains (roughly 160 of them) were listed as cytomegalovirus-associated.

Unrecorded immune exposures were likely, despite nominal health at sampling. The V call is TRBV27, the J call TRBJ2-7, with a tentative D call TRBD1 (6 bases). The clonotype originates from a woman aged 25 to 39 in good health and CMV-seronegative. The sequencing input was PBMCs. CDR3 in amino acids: CASSFRQGLSYEQYF. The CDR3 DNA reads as TGTGCCAGCAGTTTCCGTCAGGGGCTCTCCTACGAGCAGTACTTC.